The entry below describes one T cell receptor (beta chain). Its antigen is currently not known. There are no base qualities to consult, and no much larger clone falls within one base. The record originates from a study of blood T cell repertoires in COVID-19 (dated by TCRdb to 2020 to 2021). For the study in its entirety: Collaborator samples came from the United States, Italy and Spain and covered acute and convalescent phases of COVID-19. The prospective study material was composed of cDNA or gDNA derived from T cells, B-cell-depleted T cells, or PBMCs. Deeply sampled blood TCRbeta repertoires from subjects exposed to, actively infected with, or recovered from COVID-19 were included in the dataset. A freely available public database, intended as a resource for researchers studying the immune response to SARS-CoV-2, is where the repertoires were released. The samples were drawn from the first 160 participants of the ongoing ImmuneRACE study and from 1,254 subjects provided by 6 global collaborators. Nearly every sample came with metadata listing a de-identified subject ID, COVID-19 status, age in years and sex. HLA class I and class II types, where available, came from metadata supplied by the sample provider rather than from assay-based typing.

The immunoSEQ Assay, a bias-controlled multiplex PCR, was used to amplify TCRbeta CDR3 regions from genomic DNA. Per the authors' processing: The number of nucleated cells in each sample was estimated by amplification of reference gene primers within the assay. To quantify the absolute abundance of each unique TCRbeta CDR3 rearrangement, sequence reads were collapsed and filtered. For each sample, productive Simpson clonality was calculated by taking the square root of Simpson's diversity index across productive rearrangements. TCRdb carries this immuneACCESS record with in-frame sequences only. Its versions omit some clonotypes, under half of them owing to an unresolved V gene in the studies checked, with the rest unexplained. Clonal size and the V and J genes are those of that table, whereas D and trimming came from the DNA. This sample holds under 250,000 clones; around 90% were observed only once. The ten top clones hold roughly 3.7% of the sample.

V is reduced by 4 bases and J by 10 bases, leaving a spacing of 10 bases between them. The germline V gene provides CDR1 KGHDR and CDR2 SFDVKD. The CDR3 covers 13 residues, taking in both the cysteine and the phenylalanine. The entry retains the CDR3 DNA only, 39 bases that are in frame from base 1. In the prospective study, participants were about 18 to 95 years old, resided in around 25 geographic areas of the United States, and were enrolled through a virtual design. In the prospective study, participants were assigned to cohorts based on the clinical history participants reported in a screening survey and a study questionnaire. A participant counted as exposed if, within 2 weeks of entering the study, that participant had been in contact with someone who had a PCR-confirmed or clinician-diagnosed COVID-19 case. Mobile phlebotomists in the prospective study collected whole blood, serum and a nasopharyngeal or oropharyngeal swab from every participant. Over a roughly 2-month period, participants in the prospective study had the option of providing additional blood draws and questionnaires. Before DNA extraction, prospective study blood samples were shipped either frozen or at room temperature.

Study-wide findings and limitations: The amount of clinical and demographic metadata varied by source and participant and was provided uncurated.

Sequencing input: PBMCs or T cells enriched from blood (not recorded which). The chain joins TRBV24-1 to TRBJ1-6; the D gene cannot be named for sure. This TCR came from a woman in her thirties who had been exposed to COVID-19. CDR3 protein: CATSEAPGSPLHF. The DNA sequence is TGTGCCACCAGTGAAGCCCCCGGGTCACCCCTCCACTTT.